The sequence of this TCR beta chain was determined in a study of cytomegalovirus exposure and HLA in healthy donors. The CDR3 runs 16 residues. V lost 4 bases to trimming and J lost 1 base; unmatched junction nucleotides: 10. Looked up from germline, CDR1 is SGDLS and CDR2 is YYNGEE. The PCR ran on 60 Vbeta and 13 Jbeta primers. Generated by immunoSEQ multiplex PCR, the TCRdb table keeps only in-frame clones and is missing some. This sample has about 130,000 clones, with approximately 85% found just once. This clonotype was obtained from a boy aged 10-17 years in good health and CMV-seronegative. The sequencing sample was made of PBMCs. V usage is TRBV9 and J usage is TRBJ1-2, with 7 positions matching TRBD1. CDR3 coding DNA: TGTGCCAGCAGCCTGACTGGGACAGCTCTTAACTATGGCTACACCTTC. Amino acid sequence: CASSLTGTALNYGYTF. Together with reference TRBV9 and TRBJ1-2, the CDR3 gives the full variable domain: DSGVTQTPKHLITATGQRVTLRCSPRSGDLSVYWYQQSLDQGLQFLIQYYNGEERAKGNILERFSAQQFPDLHSELNLSSLELGDSALYFCASSLTGTALNYGYTFGSGTRLTVV.